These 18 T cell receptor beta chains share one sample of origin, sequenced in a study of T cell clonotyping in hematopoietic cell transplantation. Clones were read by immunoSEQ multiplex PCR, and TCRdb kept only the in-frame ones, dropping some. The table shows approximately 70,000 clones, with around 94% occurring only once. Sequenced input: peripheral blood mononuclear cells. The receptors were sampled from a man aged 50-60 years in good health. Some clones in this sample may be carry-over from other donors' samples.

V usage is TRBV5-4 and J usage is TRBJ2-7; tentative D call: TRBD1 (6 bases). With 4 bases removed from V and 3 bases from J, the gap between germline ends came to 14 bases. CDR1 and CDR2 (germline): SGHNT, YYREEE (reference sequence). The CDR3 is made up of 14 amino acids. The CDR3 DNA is TGTGCCAGCAGCACCCCGGACAGAATCTACGAGCAGTACTTC. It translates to CASSTPDRIYEQYF.

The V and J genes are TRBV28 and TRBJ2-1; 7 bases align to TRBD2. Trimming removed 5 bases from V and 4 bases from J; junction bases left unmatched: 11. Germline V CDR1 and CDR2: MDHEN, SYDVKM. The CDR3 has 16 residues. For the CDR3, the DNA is TGTGCCAGCAGTCCGCGCGGCGGCGGGGGTTACAATGAGCAGTTCTTC. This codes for CASSPRGGGGYNEQFF.

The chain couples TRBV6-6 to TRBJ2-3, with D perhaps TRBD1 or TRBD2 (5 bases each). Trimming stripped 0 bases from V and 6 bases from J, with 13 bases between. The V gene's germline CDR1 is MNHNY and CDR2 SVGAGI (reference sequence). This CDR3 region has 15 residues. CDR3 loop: CASSYSDGAGDTQYF. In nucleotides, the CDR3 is TGTGCCAGCAGTTACTCGGACGGGGCAGGGGATACGCAGTATTTT.

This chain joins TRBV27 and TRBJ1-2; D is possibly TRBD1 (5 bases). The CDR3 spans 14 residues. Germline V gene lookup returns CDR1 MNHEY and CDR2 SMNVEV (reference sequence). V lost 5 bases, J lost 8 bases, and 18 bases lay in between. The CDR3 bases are TGTGCCAGCAGTCTAGCCCCGGGGGGATCGGGCTACACCTTC. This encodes CASSLAPGGSGYTF.

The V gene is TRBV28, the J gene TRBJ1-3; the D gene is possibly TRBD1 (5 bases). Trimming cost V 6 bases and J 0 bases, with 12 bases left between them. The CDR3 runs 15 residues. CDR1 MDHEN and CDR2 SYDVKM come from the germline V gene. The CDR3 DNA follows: TGTGCCAGCAGCCCGACAGCGCACTCTGGAAACACCATATATTTT. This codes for CASSPTAHSGNTIYF. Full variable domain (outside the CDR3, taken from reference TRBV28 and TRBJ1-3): DVKVTQSSRYLVKRTGEKVFLECVQDMDHENMFWYRQDPGLGLRLIYFSYDVKMKEKGDIPEGYSVSREKKERFSLILESASTNQTSMYLCASSPTAHSGNTIYFGEGSWLTVV.

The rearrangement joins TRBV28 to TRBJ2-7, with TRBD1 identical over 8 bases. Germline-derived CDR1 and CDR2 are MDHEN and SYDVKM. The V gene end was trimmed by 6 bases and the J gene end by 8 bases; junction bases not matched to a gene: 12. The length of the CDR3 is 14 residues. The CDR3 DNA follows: TGTGCCAGCAGCCTCGGCGGACAGGGCGGGAAGCAGTACTTC. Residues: CASSLGGQGGKQYF.

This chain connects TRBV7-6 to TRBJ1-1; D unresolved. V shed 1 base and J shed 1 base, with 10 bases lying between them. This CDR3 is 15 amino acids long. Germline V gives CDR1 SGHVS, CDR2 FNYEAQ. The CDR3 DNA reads TGTGCCAGCAGCTTAGTAGGCGACCGGAACACTGAAGCTTTCTTT. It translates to CASSLVGDRNTEAFF.

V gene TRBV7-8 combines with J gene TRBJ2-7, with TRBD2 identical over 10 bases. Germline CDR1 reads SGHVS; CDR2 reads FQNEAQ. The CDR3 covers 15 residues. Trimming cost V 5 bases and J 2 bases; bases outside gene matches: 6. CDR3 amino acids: CASSPTSGATYEQYF. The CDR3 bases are TGTGCCAGCAGCCCCACTAGCGGGGCCACCTACGAGCAGTACTTC.

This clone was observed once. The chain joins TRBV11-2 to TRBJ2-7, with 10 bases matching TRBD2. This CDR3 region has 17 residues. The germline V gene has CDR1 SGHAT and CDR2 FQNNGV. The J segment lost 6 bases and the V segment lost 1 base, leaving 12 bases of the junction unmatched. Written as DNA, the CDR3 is TGTGCCAGCAGCTTAGTGAAGGGAGCGGGAGGGCCCAGCGAGCAGTACTTC. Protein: CASSLVKGAGGPSEQYF.

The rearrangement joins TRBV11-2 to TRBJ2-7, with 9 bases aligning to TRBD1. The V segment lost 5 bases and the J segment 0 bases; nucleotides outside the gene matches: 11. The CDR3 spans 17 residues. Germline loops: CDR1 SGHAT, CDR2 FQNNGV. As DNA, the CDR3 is TGTGCCAGCAGCCCGTCCTCGAGACAGGGGGTCTCCTACGAGCAGTACTTC. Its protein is CASSPSSRQGVSYEQYF.

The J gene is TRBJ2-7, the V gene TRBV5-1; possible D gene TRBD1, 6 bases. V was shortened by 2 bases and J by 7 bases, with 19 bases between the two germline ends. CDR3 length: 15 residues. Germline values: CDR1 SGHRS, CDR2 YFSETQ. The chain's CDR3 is CASSLQQGPGGEQYF. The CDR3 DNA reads TGCGCCAGCAGCTTACAGCAGGGGCCCGGCGGGGAGCAGTACTTC. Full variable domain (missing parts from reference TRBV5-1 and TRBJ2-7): KAGVTQTPRYLIKTRGQQVTLSCSPISGHRSVSWYQQTPGQGLQFLFEYFSETQRNKGNFPGRFSGRQFSNSRSEMNVSTLELGDSALYLCASSLQQGPGGEQYFGPGTRLTVT.

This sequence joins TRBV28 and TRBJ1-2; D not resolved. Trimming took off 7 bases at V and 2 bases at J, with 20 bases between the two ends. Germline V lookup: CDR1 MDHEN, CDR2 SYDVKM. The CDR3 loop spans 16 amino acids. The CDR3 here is CASITRVSGPNYGYTF. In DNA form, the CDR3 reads TGTGCCAGCATCACGAGAGTTTCCGGGCCCAACTATGGCTACACCTTC.

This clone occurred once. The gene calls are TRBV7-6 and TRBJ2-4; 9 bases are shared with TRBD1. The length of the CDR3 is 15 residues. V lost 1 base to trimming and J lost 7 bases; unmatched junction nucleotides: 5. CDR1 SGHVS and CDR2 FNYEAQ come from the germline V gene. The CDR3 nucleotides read TGTGCCAGCAGCTTAGGGGACAGGGTGGCGAACATTCAGTACTTC. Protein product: CASSLGDRVANIQYF.

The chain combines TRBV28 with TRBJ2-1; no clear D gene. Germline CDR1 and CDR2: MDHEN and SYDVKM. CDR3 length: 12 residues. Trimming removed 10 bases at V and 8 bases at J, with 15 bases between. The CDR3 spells CATMGMADEQFF. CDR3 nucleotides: TGTGCCACCATGGGAATGGCGGATGAGCAGTTCTTC.

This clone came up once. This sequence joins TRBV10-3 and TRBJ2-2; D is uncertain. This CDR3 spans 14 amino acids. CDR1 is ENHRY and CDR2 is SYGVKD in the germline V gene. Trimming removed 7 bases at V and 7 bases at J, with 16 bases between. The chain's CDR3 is CAIKEDSRDGELFF. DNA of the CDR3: TGTGCCATCAAAGAAGATAGCAGAGACGGGGAGCTGTTTTTT.

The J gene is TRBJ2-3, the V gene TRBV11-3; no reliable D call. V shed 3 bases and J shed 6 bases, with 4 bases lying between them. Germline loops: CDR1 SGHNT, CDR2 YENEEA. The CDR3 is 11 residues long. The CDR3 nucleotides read TGTGCCAGCAGCTTCGGGGATACGCAGTATTTT. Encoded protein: CASSFGDTQYF.

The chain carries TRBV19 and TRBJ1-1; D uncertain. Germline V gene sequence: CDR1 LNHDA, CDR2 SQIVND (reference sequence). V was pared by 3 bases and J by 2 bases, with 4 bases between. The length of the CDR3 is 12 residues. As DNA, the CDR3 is TGTGCCAGTAGTATTGTAAACACTGAAGCTTTCTTT. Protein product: CASSIVNTEAFF.

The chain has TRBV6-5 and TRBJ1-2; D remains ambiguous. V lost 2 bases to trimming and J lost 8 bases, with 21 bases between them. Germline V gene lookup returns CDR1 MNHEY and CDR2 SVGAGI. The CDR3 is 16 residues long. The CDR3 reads CASSYRDTLGVEGYTF. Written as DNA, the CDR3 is TGTGCCAGCAGTTACCGAGACACCCTCGGGGTCGAGGGCTACACCTTC.